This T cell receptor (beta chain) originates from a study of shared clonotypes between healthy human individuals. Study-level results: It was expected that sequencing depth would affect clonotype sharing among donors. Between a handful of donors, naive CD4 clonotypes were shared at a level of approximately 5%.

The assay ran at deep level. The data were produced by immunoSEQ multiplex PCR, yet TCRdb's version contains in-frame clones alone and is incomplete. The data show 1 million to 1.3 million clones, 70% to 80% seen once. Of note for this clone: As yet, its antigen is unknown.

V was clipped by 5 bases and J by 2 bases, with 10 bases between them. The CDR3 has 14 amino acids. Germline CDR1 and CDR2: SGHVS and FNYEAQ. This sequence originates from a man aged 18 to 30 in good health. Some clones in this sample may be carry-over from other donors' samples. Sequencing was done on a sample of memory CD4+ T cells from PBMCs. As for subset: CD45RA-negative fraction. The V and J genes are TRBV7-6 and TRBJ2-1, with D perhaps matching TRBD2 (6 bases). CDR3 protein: CASSRGFPYNEQFF. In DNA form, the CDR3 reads TGTGCCAGCAGCCGGGGGTTTCCCTACAATGAGCAGTTCTTC.